This TCR beta chain was found in a study of blood T cell repertoires in COVID-19. Profiling relied on immunoSEQ multiplex PCR, and the TCRdb table lists in-frame clones only, not all of them. This sample yields some 180,000 clones, of which 86% are seen a single time; under 25% belongs to the top ten. The sequencing sample was made of peripheral blood. This sequence was found in a man between 65 and 85 years old with active or convalescent COVID-19.

The CDR3 nucleotides are TGTGCCAGCTCACCCCCGAGGGAAATTAGGGATGAGCAGTTCTTC. Amino acids: CASSPPREIRDEQFF. The chain uses TRBV18 and TRBJ2-1; a weak D match, TRBD2 (5 bases). Germline V lookup: CDR1 KGHSH, CDR2 LQKENI. The CDR3 is 15 residues long. V lost 3 bases to trimming and J lost 8 bases, with 17 bases between them.